These T cell receptor beta chains were read from a single sample in a study of OX40 agonist ivuxolimab in advanced cancers. Sequencing used immunoSEQ multiplex PCR; TCRdb keeps in-frame clones, though not all of them. The repertoire consists of over 10,000 clones, with over 80% occurring once and the leading ten covering roughly a fifth. Sequenced here: CD4+ or CD8+ T cells sorted from blood, sampled in a trial of the OX40 agonist ivuxolimab. The origin of the receptors is an adult with an advanced solid tumor such as melanoma, head and neck, liver or kidney cancer. Each CDR3 is given with its conserved first and last residue. The D gene is left open where the match is weak. Rows may omit the clone size; those that give it use once, few, many or a size class.

>TRBD2|TRBJ2-1|TRBV5-1|-
CASSLTSGEYYNEQFF
TGCGCCAGCAGCTTGACTAGCGGGGAATATTACAATGAGCAGTTCTTC
>-|TRBJ1-1|TRBV28|-
CASSPRGAGESYEAFF
TGTGCCAGCTCCCCCCGGGGTGCAGGGGAGTCGTATGAAGCTTTCTTT
>-|TRBJ2-5|TRBV5-4|-
CASSQAGGLGVQETQYF
TGCGCCAGCAGCCAGGCTGGCGGGCTCGGGGTACAAGAGACCCAGTACTTC
>-|TRBJ2-2|TRBV5-8|-
CASSLFGGGNTGELFF
TGTGCCAGCAGCCTATTCGGTGGAGGGAACACCGGGGAGCTGTTTTTT
>-|TRBJ1-1|TRBV6-6|-
CASSYTLNTEAFF
TGTGCCAGCAGTTACACCCTGAACACTGAAGCTTTCTTT
>-|TRBJ2-7|TRBV6-5|-
CASSYLRQGGGEQYF
TGTGCCAGCAGTTACCTCCGACAGGGCGGGGGAGAGCAGTACTTC
>-|TRBJ1-2|TRBV4-3|-
CASSQGGDGYTF
TGCGCCAGCAGCCAAGGGGGTGATGGCTACACCTTC
>TRBD1|TRBJ1-2|TRBV6-1|-
CASRGPTGDHYGYTF
TGTGCCAGCAGGGGCCCGACAGGGGACCACTATGGCTACACCTTC
>TRBD2|TRBJ2-1|TRBV5-4|-
CASSSLAGGPGFNEQFF
TGTGCCAGCAGCTCCTTAGCGGGGGGGCCAGGTTTTAATGAGCAGTTCTTC
>-|TRBJ2-1|TRBV7-8|-
CASSSGLPIYNEQFF
TGTGCCAGCAGCTCGGGACTTCCAATCTACAATGAGCAGTTCTTC
>TRBD2|TRBJ2-7|TRBV10-3|-
CAISRTSGEYEQYF
TGTGCCATCAGTCGTACTAGCGGGGAATACGAGCAGTACTTC
>TRBD1|TRBJ1-1|TRBV12-5|-
CASDRTGGTEAFF
TGTGCTAGTGACCGGACAGGGGGCACTGAAGCTTTCTTT
>-|TRBJ2-1|TRBV27|once
CASSLRPLRSSYNEQFF
TGTGCCAGCAGTTTACGTCCCTTACGCAGCTCCTACAATGAGCAGTTCTTC
>-|TRBJ2-1|TRBV5-4|-
CASSLGGGSYNEQFF
TGTGCCAGCAGCTTGGGCGGAGGCTCCTACAATGAGCAGTTCTTC
>-|TRBJ1-1|TRBV7-9|-
CASSTLWGTPMNTEAFF
TGTGCCAGCAGCACACTCTGGGGGACCCCCATGAACACTGAAGCTTTCTTT
>-|TRBJ2-1|TRBV28|-
CASSLAENEQFF
TGTGCCAGCAGTTTAGCGGAGAATGAGCAGTTCTTC
>-|TRBJ1-1|TRBV11-2|-
CASSLLGNVNTEAFF
TGTGCCAGCAGCCTCTTAGGGAACGTGAACACTGAAGCTTTCTTT
>TRBD2|TRBJ2-1|TRBV18|few
CASSPEISSGSRSYNEQFF
TGTGCCAGCTCACCGGAGATATCTAGCGGGAGCCGGTCCTACAATGAGCAGTTCTTC
>-|TRBJ2-1|TRBV1|once
CTSSQPGLAGSDEQFF
TGCACCAGCAGCCAACCGGGACTAGCGGGAAGCGATGAGCAGTTCTTC
>TRBD1|TRBJ1-2|TRBV29-1|once
CSVSDRGRGYGYTF
TGCAGCGTCTCGGACAGGGGACGTGGCTATGGCTACACCTTC
>TRBD1|TRBJ1-5|TRBV15|-
CATRKGAGNQPQHF
TGTGCCACCAGAAAGGGGGCGGGCAATCAGCCCCAGCATTTT
>-|TRBJ1-1|TRBV19|-
CASGLFYGQGRTEAFF
TGTGCCAGTGGTCTGTTCTACGGCCAGGGCCGAACTGAAGCTTTCTTT
>TRBD1|TRBJ2-7|TRBV6-6|-
CASMDRAPYEQYF
TGTGCCAGCATGGACAGGGCCCCCTACGAGCAGTACTTC
>-|TRBJ1-1|TRBV6-5|-
CASSPQGPPDTEAFF
TGTGCCAGCAGTCCCCAGGGGCCCCCGGACACTGAAGCTTTCTTT
>TRBD2|TRBJ2-7|TRBV19|few
CASSIAYSGSYEQYF
TGTGCCAGTAGTATTGCGTATAGCGGGAGCTACGAGCAGTACTTC
>TRBD2|TRBJ2-7|TRBV7-2|-
CASSLDGSGGPYDYEQYF
TGTGCCAGCAGCTTAGACGGTAGCGGGGGGCCTTATGACTACGAGCAGTACTTC
>-|TRBJ2-5|TRBV5-8|-
CASSLALEQETQYF
TGTGCCAGCAGCTTAGCCCTTGAGCAAGAGACCCAGTACTTC
>TRBD2|TRBJ2-7|TRBV27|-
CASSLSGLAGLYEQYF
TGTGCCAGCAGTTTATCAGGACTAGCGGGGCTCTACGAGCAGTACTTC
>-|TRBJ2-7|TRBV9|-
CASSVAGASSYEQYF
TGTGCCAGCAGCGTAGCGGGAGCGAGTTCCTACGAGCAGTACTTC
>-|TRBJ2-7|TRBV10-3|-
CATWPYEQYF
TGTGCCACTTGGCCCTACGAGCAGTACTTC
>-|TRBJ2-7|TRBV11-2|-
CASSLGALSHEQCF
TGTGCCAGCAGCTTAGGGGCCCTGAGCCACGAGCAGTGCTTC
>-|TRBJ2-7|TRBV27|-
CASSLSGPSPYEQYF
TGTGCCAGCAGTTTATCAGGGCCGAGCCCCTACGAGCAGTACTTC
>-|TRBJ1-6|TRBV4-1|-
CASSQGAAGWNSPLHF
TGCGCCAGCAGCCAAGGGGCGGCAGGGTGGAATTCACCCCTCCACTTT
>TRBD1|TRBJ1-2|TRBV5-4|-
CASSLNQGANYGYTF
TGTGCCAGCAGCTTGAATCAGGGGGCGAACTATGGCTACACCTTC
>TRBD2|TRBJ2-2|TRBV27|-
CASGFLSRGGATGELFF
TGTGCCAGCGGATTCCTGAGTCGCGGGGGGGCCACCGGGGAGCTGTTTTTT
>-|TRBJ2-2|TRBV6-5|-
CASSLVWTGELFF
TGTGCCAGCAGTCTGGTTTGGACCGGGGAGCTGTTTTTT
>-|TRBJ1-5|TRBV7-9|-
CASSPDNQPQHF
TGTGCCAGCAGCCCAGATAATCAGCCCCAGCATTTT
>-|TRBJ1-2|TRBV5-1|-
CASSSRAGGYTF
TGCGCCAGCAGCTCCCGGGCAGGGGGCTACACCTTC
>-|TRBJ2-1|TRBV9|few
CASSRGGHEQFF
TGTGCCAGCAGCCGAGGAGGTCATGAGCAGTTCTTC
>TRBD1|TRBJ1-2|TRBV7-9|-
CASSSGGYGYTF
TGTGCCAGCAGCTCAGGGGGTTATGGCTACACCTTC
>TRBD2|TRBJ2-3|TRBV15|few
CATSRAGIIGLAGVTDTQYF
TGTGCCACCAGCAGAGCAGGGATTATTGGACTAGCGGGAGTCACAGATACGCAGTATTTT
>TRBD2|TRBJ2-3|TRBV19|-
CASSTSLAAHTDTQYF
TGTGCCAGTAGTACCTCTCTAGCGGCCCACACAGATACGCAGTATTTT
>TRBD2|TRBJ2-5|TRBV10-2|-
CASNLTPGGETQYF
TGCGCCAGCAACCTGACCCCGGGAGGAGAGACCCAGTACTTC
>TRBD1|TRBJ1-5|TRBV15|-
CATSREKGAWQPQHF
TGTGCCACCAGCAGAGAAAAGGGGGCTTGGCAGCCCCAGCATTTT
>-|TRBJ2-7|TRBV27|-
CASSSTGREQYF
TGTGCCAGCAGTTCCACAGGGCGCGAGCAGTACTTC
>TRBD2|TRBJ2-3|TRBV13|-
CASSFQGGGADTQYF
TGTGCCAGCAGCTTTCAGGGCGGGGGGGCAGATACGCAGTATTTT
>TRBD1|TRBJ2-7|TRBV2|-
CASSARDRDTDEQYF
TGTGCCAGCAGCGCTCGGGACAGGGATACGGACGAGCAGTACTTC
>-|TRBJ1-2|TRBV11-2|-
CASSLVVGGLRGYTF
TGTGCCAGCAGCTTAGTTGTAGGGGGACTACGGGGCTACACCTTC
>-|TRBJ2-1|TRBV6-5|-
CASSYSLANEQFF
TGTGCCAGCAGTTACTCTCTAGCGAATGAGCAGTTCTTC
>TRBD1|TRBJ2-1|TRBV6-4|few
CASSEGQGADEQFF
TGTGCCAGCAGTGAGGGTCAGGGGGCTGATGAGCAGTTCTTC
>-|TRBJ1-1|TRBV5-6|-
CASSLTGVATEAFF
TGTGCCAGCAGCTTGACGGGGGTGGCGACTGAAGCTTTCTTT
>-|TRBJ1-2|TRBV5-1|-
CASSIAGGDQNGYTF
TGCGCCAGCAGTATAGCAGGCGGAGACCAGAATGGCTACACCTTC
>-|TRBJ2-2|TRBV2|-
CASSELGRGPGELFF
TGTGCCAGCAGTGAACTGGGGAGGGGGCCCGGGGAGCTGTTTTTT
>TRBD1|TRBJ1-2|TRBV5-7|-
CASSLHGDRPNYGYTF
TGTGCCAGCAGCTTGCATGGGGACAGGCCTAACTATGGCTACACCTTC
>-|TRBJ2-2|TRBV19|-
CASTYSHTGELFF
TGTGCCAGTACCTATAGCCACACCGGGGAGCTGTTTTTT
>TRBD2|TRBJ2-3|TRBV19|-
CASSIGGTSGSTQYF
TGTGCCAGTAGTATAGGTGGGACTAGCGGGTCTACGCAGTATTTT
>TRBD2|TRBJ2-1|TRBV4-3|-
CASSPGLAGGTIPYNEQFF
TGCGCCAGCAGCCCTGGACTAGCGGGGGGCACCATTCCGTACAATGAGCAGTTCTTC
>TRBD2|TRBJ2-1|TRBV27|-
CASSFSGKDRNEQFF
TGTGCCAGCAGTTTCAGCGGGAAGGATAGGAATGAGCAGTTCTTC
>-|TRBJ2-1|TRBV2|-
CASGLSSYNEQFF
TGTGCCAGCGGTCTTAGCTCCTACAATGAGCAGTTCTTC